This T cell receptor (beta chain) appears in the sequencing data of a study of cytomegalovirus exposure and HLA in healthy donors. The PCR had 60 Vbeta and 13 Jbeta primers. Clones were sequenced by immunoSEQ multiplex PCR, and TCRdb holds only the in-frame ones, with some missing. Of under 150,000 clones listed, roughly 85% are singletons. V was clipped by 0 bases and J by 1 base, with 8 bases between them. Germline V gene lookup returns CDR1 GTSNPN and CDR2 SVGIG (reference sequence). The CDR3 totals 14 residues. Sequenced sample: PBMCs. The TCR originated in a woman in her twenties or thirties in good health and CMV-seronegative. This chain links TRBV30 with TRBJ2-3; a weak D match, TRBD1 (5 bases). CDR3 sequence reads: CAWSVLGGTDTQYF. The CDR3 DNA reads TGTGCCTGGAGTGTATTAGGGGGCACAGATACGCAGTATTTT.